The 9 T cell receptor beta chains reported below all come from one sample, sequenced in a study of Graves' ophthalmopathy and Graves' hyperthyroidism. Amplification of TCR beta CDR3 regions used RNA transcripts. Second-round multiplex PCR came after first-round RT-PCR with HTBI primers. TCRdb reanalysed the multiplex PCR reads using MiXCR and keeps one entry per CDR3 protein. The table has some 350,000 distinct CDR3 sequences, about a sixth seen once. Sequencing used peripheral blood. The source of these receptors is an adult woman with stable Graves' hyperthyroidism.

This clonotype was found once. This chain joins TRBV30 and TRBJ2-7; D is uncertain. This CDR3 contains 15 residues. V was clipped by 3 bases and J by 3 bases, with 18 bases between them. CDR1 is GTSNPN and CDR2 is SVGIG in the germline V gene (reference sequence). As DNA, the CDR3 is TGTGCCTGGAGCCCATCCCCAGATACCCACTACGAGCAGTACTTC. It encodes CAWSPSPDTHYEQYF.

This clonotype has at least ten counts. The rearrangement links TRBV12-3 or TRBV12-4 to TRBJ1-1, with D possibly matching TRBD1 (5 bases). The V and J ends lost 4 bases and 1 base respectively, with 13 bases between them. CDR3 size: 15 residues. This chain's CDR3 is CASSSMQGSNTEAFF. DNA of the CDR3: TGTGCCAGCAGTTCGATGCAGGGATCGAACACTGAAGCTTTCTTT.

This clonotype was seen ten or more times. The V and J genes are TRBV19 and TRBJ2-2; a possible D gene is TRBD1 (6 bases). The ends were cut back, 5 bases at V and 0 bases at J, with 13 bases in the middle. The CDR3 is made up of 16 amino acids. The germline CDR1 and CDR2 sequences are LNHDA and SQIVND (reference sequence). The CDR3 DNA sequence: TGTGCCAGTAGTGGTATGCGACAGGCGAACACCGGGGAGCTGTTTTTT. This translates into CASSGMRQANTGELFF.

This clonotype was recorded at least ten times. This rearrangement joins TRBV12-3 or TRBV12-4 to TRBJ1-1, with 7 bases fitting TRBD1. The CDR3 covers 14 residues. Trimming cost V 7 bases and J 4 bases; bases outside gene matches: 9. For the CDR3, the DNA is TGTGCCAGCAAGACAGGGAACTCGGGCACTGAAGCTTTCTTT. This codes for CASKTGNSGTEAFF.

This clonotype was observed many times. The chain links TRBV28 to TRBJ2-7; TRBD2 agrees at 14 bases. The germline CDR1 and CDR2 sequences are MDHEN and SYDVKM. V lost 4 bases and J lost 3; bases outside the gene matches: 5. The CDR3 is 16 residues long. The CDR3 here is CASSSGTSGSFYEQYF. In nucleotides, the CDR3 is TGTGCCAGCAGTTCCGGGACTAGCGGGAGCTTCTACGAGCAGTACTTC.

The CDR3 loop reads CSARDPHIQYF. For the CDR3, the DNA is TGCAGTGCTAGAGATCCGCACATTCAGTACTTC. V is TRBV20-1 and J is TRBJ2-4; D not certain. Looked up from germline, CDR1 is DFQATT and CDR2 is SNEGSKA (reference sequence). This CDR3 spans 11 amino acids. With 0 bases removed from V and 8 bases from J, the gap between germline ends came to 5 bases.

This CDR3 is CASSPGDRVISNTEAFF. CDR3 sequence (DNA): TGTGCCAGCAGTCCCGGGGACAGGGTGATTTCGAACACTGAAGCTTTCTTT. The rearrangement joins TRBV12-3 or TRBV12-4 to TRBJ1-1; 9 nucleotides match TRBD1. The V segment lost 5 bases and the J segment 1 base; nucleotides outside the gene matches: 11. The CDR3 is 17 residues long.

In its sample, this clonotype was seen many times. The V gene is TRBV27, the J gene TRBJ2-7, with 7 nucleotides matching TRBD2. The V and J ends lost 0 bases and 3 bases, in that order; junction bases with no gene match: 8. The CDR3 extends over 16 amino acids. Germline V gene sequence: CDR1 MNHEY, CDR2 SMNVEV (reference sequence). For the CDR3, the DNA is TGTGCCAGCAGTTTATCGCGGCGGGAGTTGGGCTACGAGCAGTACTTC. This gives the protein CASSLSRRELGYEQYF.

The J gene is TRBJ1-1, the V gene TRBV7-2, with TRBD1 matching 8 bases. CDR3 size: 14 residues. The germline V gene encodes CDR1 SGHTA and CDR2 FQGNSA. V lost 5 bases, J lost 7 bases, and 9 bases stayed unmatched. The CDR3 loop is CASSPRTGRGEAFF. The CDR3 DNA reads as TGTGCCAGCAGCCCACGGACAGGGAGGGGTGAAGCTTTCTTT.